This T cell receptor beta chain appears in the sequencing data of a study of T-cell memory formation after mild COVID-19. General study findings and limits: The study found contracting CD4+ clones mainly in CM and EM and contracting CD8+ clones in EMRA.

TCRdb redid the calling of the 5' RACE reads with MiXCR, one entry per CDR3 protein. The sample has 450,000 or so distinct CDR3 sequences; roughly 25% are singletons. Trimming removed 4 bases from V and 8 bases from J; junction bases left unmatched: 10. Germline V CDR1 and CDR2: SGHKS, YYEKEE (reference sequence). The CDR3 covers 14 residues. For this clonotype: Its cognate antigen is unknown.

The J gene is TRBJ1-2, the V gene TRBV5-5, with 8 bases aligning to TRBD1. The receptor was derived from an adult woman who had mild COVID-19 (a few samples of this study predate the infection). Cell type and time point are not known. Sequencing was carried out using PBMCs or a T cell subset sorted from them (not recorded which). The chain's CDR3 is CASSRDSGDRGYTF. The CDR3, as DNA: TGTGCCAGCAGCCGTGATTCAGGGGACAGGGGCTACACCTTC.